This section outlines one TCR beta chain sequence together with its context. Libraries were prepared by immunoSEQ multiplex PCR; TCRdb keeps only in-frame clonotypes and omits some of them. The table has roughly 52,000 clones, over 75% seen once. The CDR3 totals 16 residues. After removal of 5 bases from V and 2 bases from J, the junction contained 8 bases not matched to a gene. Germline values: CDR1 SGHTA, CDR2 FQGNSA. The entry originates in a study of OX40 agonist ivuxolimab in advanced cancers. The sequencing here drew on CD4+ or CD8+ T cells sorted from blood, taken in a trial of the OX40 agonist ivuxolimab. V is TRBV7-2 and J is TRBJ2-3; 9 nucleotides agree with TRBD2. This receptor was obtained from an adult with an advanced solid tumor such as melanoma, head and neck, liver or kidney cancer. CDR3 residues: CASSLGLADFTDTQYF. The CDR3 DNA is TGTGCCAGCAGCCTGGGACTAGCCGACTTCACAGATACGCAGTATTTT.